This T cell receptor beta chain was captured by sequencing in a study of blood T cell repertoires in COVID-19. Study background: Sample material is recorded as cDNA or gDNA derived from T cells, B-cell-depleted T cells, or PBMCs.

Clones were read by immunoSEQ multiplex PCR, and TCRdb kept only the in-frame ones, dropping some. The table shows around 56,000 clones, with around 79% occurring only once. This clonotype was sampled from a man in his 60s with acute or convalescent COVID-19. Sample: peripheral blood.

CDR3 coding DNA: TGTGCCACCAGCTCCGGGACAGACCAAGAGACCCAGTACTTC. Protein sequence: CATSSGTDQETQYF. The chain has TRBV24-1 and TRBJ2-5; 7 nucleotides agree with TRBD1. CDR3 length: 14 residues. Germline CDR1 reads KGHDR; CDR2 reads SFDVKD. V lost 7 bases, J lost 0 bases, and 4 bases stayed unmatched.